This TCR beta chain was documented in a study of cytomegalovirus exposure and HLA in healthy donors. This clone showed up just a few times. The antigen remains unidentified. Study findings and constraints: In a later analysis, compared with equally common non-associated chains, HLA-associated beta chains were more expanded. Later, an analysis found that common viral pathogens appeared to be linked with several of the most significant clusters.

The PCR employed 60 Vbeta primers together with 13 Jbeta primers. Sequenced by immunoSEQ multiplex PCR; TCRdb stores in-frame clones only, minus some. Of 140,000 or so clones listed, 75% to 80% were seen once; the top ten hold 1.5% to 2%. Sequencing input: PBMCs. This sequence was found in a woman aged 25 to 39 in good health and CMV-seronegative.

CDR3 loop: CASSPKSSSGANVLTF. As DNA, the CDR3 is TGCGCCAGCAGCCCGAAAAGTAGCTCTGGGGCCAACGTCCTGACTTTC. This rearrangement joins TRBV4-1 to TRBJ2-6; no clear D. The germline CDR1 and CDR2 sequences are MGHRA and YSYEKL. The CDR3 has 16 residues. With 4 bases removed from V and 0 bases from J, the gap between germline ends came to 10 bases.